Below are 8 T cell receptor beta chains sequenced from a single sample in a study of blood T cell repertoires in COVID-19. Profiled with immunoSEQ multiplex PCR; TCRdb holds only in-frame clones, not every one. This table has 250,000 or so clones, 83% appearing once. The specimen was peripheral blood. The source of these receptors is a human donor in a cohort sampled during active COVID-19.

V and J are TRBV18 and TRBJ2-7, with D maybe TRBD2 (6 bases). The CDR3 spans 13 residues. Looked up from germline, CDR1 is KGHSH and CDR2 is LQKENI. The V gene lost 3 bases and the J gene lost 5 bases, with 11 bases spanning the gap. The CDR3, as DNA: TGTGCCAGCTCACCCCCGACTAGAGACGAGCAGTACTTC. Translating it yields CASSPPTRDEQYF.

The chain uses TRBV20-1 and TRBJ1-2; 7 bases line up with TRBD1. Germline CDR1 reads DFQATT; CDR2 reads SNEGSKA (reference sequence). V lost 3 bases to trimming and J lost 4 bases; unmatched junction nucleotides: 5. The CDR3 contains 13 residues. Here the CDR3 reads CSASSGQLYGYTF. The CDR3 region has the DNA TGCAGTGCTAGTTCGGGACAGCTCTATGGCTACACCTTC.

This chain links TRBV30 with TRBJ1-2; the D is unclear. Trimming took 3 bases from V and 1 from J, leaving 12 bases between them. The CDR3 runs 14 residues. The germline gives CDR1 GTSNPN, CDR2 SVGIG (reference sequence). The CDR3 DNA follows: TGTGCCTGGAGGGGAGGGATTAGTAACTATGGCTACACCTTC. Its translation: CAWRGGISNYGYTF. The whole variable domain, filled in from reference TRBV30 and TRBJ1-2, reads SQTIHQWPATLVQPVGSPLSLECTVEGTSNPNLYWYRQAAGRGLQLLFYSVGIGQISSEVPQNLSASRPQDRQFILSSKKLLLSDSGFYLCAWRGGISNYGYTFGSGTRLTVV.

This clone was observed once. The V gene is TRBV28, the J gene TRBJ2-2; TRBD2 aligns across 12 bases. This CDR3 comprises 15 residues. Trimming at V came to 6 bases and at J to 5 bases, leaving 4 bases not matched to a gene. Germline V gene lookup returns CDR1 MDHEN and CDR2 SYDVKM. The CDR3 loop is CASRTSGSGTGELFF. The CDR3 region has the DNA TGTGCCAGCAGGACTAGCGGGAGCGGGACCGGGGAGCTGTTTTTT.

The chain combines TRBV11-2 with TRBJ1-4; D gene uncertain. The germline V and J ends were trimmed by 3 bases and 4 bases, with 9 bases remaining between them. CDR1 and CDR2 from the germline V gene are SGHAT and FQNNGV. This CDR3 contains 14 residues. CDR3 sequence (DNA): TGTGCCAGCAGCTTTCGCGGATTTAATGAAAAACTGTTTTTT. The encoded protein is CASSFRGFNEKLFF.

This chain joins TRBV5-5 and TRBJ1-5; a weak D match, TRBD1 (5 bases). V was clipped by 4 bases and J by 7 bases, with 12 bases between them. In germline, CDR1 is SGHKS, CDR2 YYEKEE (reference sequence). CDR3 size: 13 residues. The DNA of the CDR3 is TGTGCCAGCAGCCAGCAGGGAGGACAGCCCCAGCATTTT. Protein product: CASSQQGGQPQHF. Together with reference TRBV5-5 and TRBJ1-5, the CDR3 gives the full variable domain: DAGVTQSPTHLIKTRGQQVTLRCSPISGHKSVSWYQQVLGQGPQFIFQYYEKEERGRGNFPDRFSARQFPNYSSELNVNALLLGDSALYLCASSQQGGQPQHFGDGTRLSIL.

This clone was recorded only once. The rearrangement joins TRBV5-5 to TRBJ2-2; 10 bases line up with TRBD1. Germline V gives CDR1 SGHKS, CDR2 YYEKEE (reference sequence). The V segment lost 6 bases and the J segment 8 bases; nucleotides outside the gene matches: 16. The CDR3 totals 17 residues. CDR3 residues: CASNPLPGTGASGELFF. The CDR3 DNA follows: TGTGCCAGCAACCCTCTTCCCGGGACAGGGGCATCTGGGGAGCTGTTTTTT.

This clone was seen a handful of times. The rearrangement uses TRBV4-1 and TRBJ1-6; D possibly corresponds to TRBD1 (6 bases). V was clipped by 1 base and J by 9 bases, with 16 bases between them. The CDR3 is 16 amino acids. Germline loops: CDR1 MGHRA, CDR2 YSYEKL. The DNA of the CDR3 is TGCGCCAGCAGCCAAGTTGTGCAGGGGTTAAGTTCACCCCTCCACTTT. It specifies CASSQVVQGLSSPLHF.